What follows is one TCR beta chain and its context. The antigen is unknown. It was with 60 Vbeta and 13 Jbeta primers that the PCR ran. Clones were sequenced by immunoSEQ multiplex PCR, and TCRdb holds only the in-frame ones, with some missing. This sample has more than 85,000 clones, with less than 80% found just once. This record belongs to a study of cytomegalovirus exposure and HLA in healthy donors. General study findings and limits: What a later analysis reportedly showed was that an Asian-associated ancestry cluster had fewer N-insertions than the approximately 700-donor mean. One variant, a missense change in DCLRE1C, was linked in a later analysis to TCR beta V- and J-gene trimming. In a later analysis, HLA-associated beta chains showed higher expansion and lower generation probabilities than comparable chains. Further analysis was carried out later, and it showed several of the most significant clusters appearing linked to common viral pathogens.

The CDR3 loop spans 15 amino acids. With 8 bases removed from V and 0 bases from J, the gap between germline ends came to 16 bases. Per the germline V gene, CDR1 is MDHEN and CDR2 is SYDVKM. The genes are TRBV28 and TRBJ1-1; no clear D gene. The sequence was collected from a man aged 25-40 years in good health and CMV-seronegative. Sequencing input: PBMCs. CDR3 protein: CASPPGPGMNTEAFF. The CDR3 DNA reads TGTGCCAGCCCGCCTGGTCCGGGGATGAACACTGAAGCTTTCTTT.